The 16 T cell receptor beta chains given below trace back to one sample, sequenced in a study of blood T cell repertoires in COVID-19. Method: immunoSEQ multiplex PCR; TCRdb's copy keeps in-frame clones and lacks some. The sample has around 57,000 clones; more than 80% are singletons. What was sequenced was peripheral blood. These receptors originate from a human donor with active COVID-19. The donor label of this sample is uncertain.

The count of this clone is one. This chain connects TRBV9 to TRBJ2-7; 10 positions agree with TRBD2. This CDR3 has 15 residues. Germline values: CDR1 SGDLS, CDR2 YYNGEE. The V and J ends lost 2 bases and 2 bases, in that order; junction bases with no gene match: 4. The CDR3 region is CASSVGLADTYEQYF. The DNA for the CDR3 is TGTGCCAGCAGCGTCGGACTAGCGGATACCTACGAGCAGTACTTC.

CDR3 amino acids: CASSYSLAGGNYGYTF. CDR3 DNA: TGTGCCAGCAGTTACTCTTTGGCAGGGGGCAACTATGGCTACACCTTC. The rearrangement uses TRBV6-6 and TRBJ1-2; 8 bases fit TRBD1. CDR3 length equals 16 residues. V was clipped by 0 bases and J by 2 bases; unmatched bases: 5. Looked up from germline, CDR1 is MNHNY and CDR2 is SVGAGI (reference sequence).

This chain links TRBV27 with TRBJ2-3; 11 positions agree with TRBD2. The junction had 9 bases not matched to a gene; V was cut back by 3 bases and J by 1 base. Germline V gene sequence: CDR1 MNHEY, CDR2 SMNVEV (reference sequence). This CDR3 comprises 18 residues. The CDR3 nucleotides read TGTGCCAGCAGTTTTATTGCTAGCGGGGGGTCCCGCACAGATACGCAGTATTTT. Its translation is CASSFIASGGSRTDTQYF.

This chain joins TRBV19 and TRBJ2-5, with a tentative D call TRBD1 (5 bases). CDR1 and CDR2 (germline): LNHDA, SQIVND (reference sequence). This CDR3 has 13 residues. V was clipped by 2 bases and J by 2 bases, with 6 bases between them. CDR3 bases: TGTGCCAGTAGTATATCAGGGCAAGAGACCCAGTACTTC. Amino acid sequence: CASSISGQETQYF.

V gene TRBV7-2 combines with J gene TRBJ1-5, with D perhaps matching TRBD1 (5 bases). CDR1 SGHTA and CDR2 FQGNSA come from the germline V gene. Trimming removed 5 bases from V and 7 bases from J, with 21 bases in between. The CDR3 has 16 residues. The CDR3 sequence is CASSPTGGRVGQPQHF. The CDR3 bases are TGTGCCAGCAGCCCCACCGGTGGCAGGGTCGGGCAGCCCCAGCATTTT.

The genes are TRBV29-1 and TRBJ2-3; 9 bases are shared with TRBD2. J lost 9 bases, V lost 1 base, and 26 bases had no gene match. The CDR3 extends over 20 amino acids. The germline CDR1 and CDR2 sequences are SQVTM and ANQGSEA. This chain's CDR3 is CSVEVHRKDGAGGFLGTQYF. CDR3 sequence (DNA): TGCAGCGTTGAAGTTCACCGGAAAGACGGAGCGGGGGGTTTTCTAGGAACGCAGTATTTT.

The rearrangement links TRBV7-8 to TRBJ1-1, with a tentative D call TRBD1 (5 bases). CDR3 length: 11 amino acids. V gave up 2 bases and J gave up 8 bases, with 6 bases separating them. Germline CDR1 and CDR2: SGHVS and FQNEAQ. CDR3 sequence reads: CASSLRGEAFF. The CDR3 DNA follows: TGTGCCAGCAGCTTAAGGGGCGAAGCTTTCTTT. The full variable domain, rest sourced from reference TRBV7-8 and TRBJ1-1, is GAGVSQSPRYKVAKRGQDVALRCDPISGHVSLFWYQQALGQGPEFLTYFQNEAQLDKSGLPSDRFFAERPEGSVSTLKIQRTQQEDSAVYLCASSLRGEAFFGQGTRLTVV.

The V gene is TRBV9, the J gene TRBJ2-2; D is perhaps TRBD2 (5 bases). The CDR3 has 18 residues. V was shortened by 4 bases and J by 3 bases, with 22 bases between the two germline ends. Germline V gene sequence: CDR1 SGDLS, CDR2 YYNGEE. CDR3 in DNA: TGTGCCAGCAGCCCCGAGGGCAGACGTGCCTCGGACACCGGGGAGCTGTTTTTT. The encoded protein is CASSPEGRRASDTGELFF.

The genes are TRBV7-2 and TRBJ2-1; D gene uncertain. V dropped 5 bases and J dropped 7 bases, with 6 bases sitting between them. The germline V gene has CDR1 SGHTA and CDR2 FQGNSA. There are 11 residues in the CDR3. CDR3 DNA: TGTGCCAGCAGCCTCCGGAATGAGCAGTTCTTC. Its protein product is CASSLRNEQFF. Using reference TRBV7-2 and TRBJ2-1 for the parts outside the CDR3, the full variable domain is GAGVSQSPSNKVTEKGKDVELRCDPISGHTALYWYRQSLGQGLEFLIYFQGNSAPDKSGLPSDRFSAERTGGSVSTLTIQRTQQEDSAVYLCASSLRNEQFFGPGTRLTVL.

V is TRBV18 and J is TRBJ2-1, with D hard to call. There are 16 residues in the CDR3. V shed 2 bases and J shed 4 bases, with 15 bases lying between them. The germline CDR1 and CDR2 sequences are KGHSH and LQKENI. The CDR3 is CASSPGKPRDYNEQFF. In DNA form, the CDR3 reads TGTGCCAGCTCACCAGGTAAACCCCGAGATTACAATGAGCAGTTCTTC.

CDR3 in DNA: TGTGCTAGTGGTTTCCAAGGGGGGGTTTTTAGCAATGAGCAGTTCTTC. Translating gives CASGFQGGVFSNEQFF. This chain uses TRBV12-5 with TRBJ2-1; possible D gene TRBD2, 7 bases. Germline values: CDR1 LGHNT, CDR2 FRNRAP. CDR3 length: 16 residues. V was cut by 3 bases and J by 6 bases, with 18 bases left in between.

For this clone: The junction departs from the called germline gene at one end, perhaps through a read error. J is TRBJ2-5 and V is TRBV7-7, with TRBD2 identical over 7 bases. Germline lookup yields CDR1 SSHAT and CDR2 FNYEAQ (reference sequence). The CDR3 spans 13 residues. CDR3 loop: CASSLAPGGTQYF. CDR3 DNA sequence: TGTGCTAGCAGCTTAGCCCCGGGGGGGACCCAGTACTTC.

The chain carries TRBV5-1 and TRBJ1-2, with TRBD1 matching over 7 bases. With 3 bases clipped from V and 4 bases from J, the junction kept 6 bases outside the gene matches. The CDR3 has 14 amino acids. The germline V gene encodes CDR1 SGHRS and CDR2 YFSETQ. The CDR3: CASSWDSPGYGYTF. The CDR3 region has the DNA TGCGCCAGCAGCTGGGACAGCCCGGGCTATGGCTACACCTTC. Full variable domain (remainder filled in from reference TRBV5-1 and TRBJ1-2): KAGVTQTPRYLIKTRGQQVTLSCSPISGHRSVSWYQQTPGQGLQFLFEYFSETQRNKGNFPGRFSGRQFSNSRSEMNVSTLELGDSALYLCASSWDSPGYGYTFGSGTRLTVV.

The chain is built from TRBV6-5 and TRBJ2-1; D not resolved. CDR1 and CDR2 from the germline V gene are MNHEY and SVGAGI. The CDR3 sequence is 12 residues long. The V end was cut by 6 bases, the J end by 6 bases, with 9 bases between. The CDR3 is CASRSPGNEQFF. The CDR3 DNA reads as TGTGCCAGCAGGAGCCCGGGCAATGAGCAGTTCTTC.

V is TRBV12-1 and J is TRBJ2-5; the table's D call TRBD2 went unverified against the DNA. TRBV12-1 has pseudogene status. The length of the CDR3 is 16 residues. The CDR3 region is CASSKLAGGTQETQYF. DNA of the CDR3: TGTGCCAGCAGCAAATTAGCGGGAGGCACCCAAGAGACCCAGTACTTC.

The rearrangement joins TRBV5-4 to TRBJ2-7; TRBD2 aligns across 10 bases. The germline gives CDR1 SGHNT, CDR2 YYREEE (reference sequence). CDR3 size: 17 residues. J gave up 3 bases and V 3 bases, and 12 bases lay outside the gene matches. CDR3 bases: TGTGCCAGCAGCTCCGGGTCTAGCGGGAGATTTAACTACGAGCAGTACTTC. Protein: CASSSGSSGRFNYEQYF.